In this sample, the clone carrying this T cell receptor beta chain turned up once. The target antigen is unknown. A much larger clone lies one base from this, so it may be a read error. This entry is derived from a study of CD8 T cells in ankylosing spondylitis. Construction of TCR beta libraries was performed using quantitative 5'-RACE with molecular barcodes. TCRdb passed the 5' RACE reads through MiXCR, listing each CDR3 protein once. Of about 360,000 distinct CDR3 sequences in the sample, around 20% were seen once. Study-wide results and caveats: It appeared that ankylosing spondylitis blood was characterized by a TCR beta motif of eight highly homologous variants. Disease-associated clones were CD8+ and fairly uncommon in peripheral blood. Disease-associated clones were reportedly significantly overrepresented in matched ankylosing spondylitis synovial fluid.

Germline assignment: CDR1 DFQATT and CDR2 SNEGSKA (reference sequence). CDR3 length: 13 residues. Between the trimmed V and J ends, which lost 5 bases and 0 bases, there was a span of 11 bases. Source material: blood, either unsorted or a sorted T cell fraction (not recorded which). The sequence came from a male donor with ankylosing spondylitis or in good health (not recorded which). The V and J genes are TRBV20-1 and TRBJ2-7; D gene uncertain. Here the CDR3 reads CSAGRRASYEQYF. The CDR3 DNA follows: TGCAGTGCTGGACGTCGAGCCTCCTACGAGCAGTACTTC.